These T cell receptor beta chains were read from a single sample in a study of blood T cell repertoires in COVID-19. TCRdb's copy holds only in-frame clones and misses some; the assay was immunoSEQ multiplex PCR. The sample lists tens of thousands of clones; 65% to 85% were seen once. The sequencing input was peripheral blood. Receptors were obtained from a woman in her sixties or seventies with acute or convalescent COVID-19. The conserved cysteine and the conserved F or W are not part of the CDR3 here. Fields, in order: V gene, D gene, CDR3 protein. D genes are given only for firm matches.

V: TRBV4-1
D: TRBD2
CDR3: ASSPVGGSVYEQY

V: TRBV6-4
D: -
CDR3: ASSEGGGNQPQH

V: TRBV27
D: TRBD2
CDR3: ASSSLGTRNNEQF

V: TRBV12-5
D: TRBD2
CDR3: ASGLGSSGSGEQF

V: TRBV5-5
D: -
CDR3: ASSPWMVGGRKETQY

V: TRBV11-2
D: -
CDR3: ASRVEDGTYEQY

V: TRBV28
D: -
CDR3: ASSSDSPLH

V: TRBV11-2
D: TRBD1
CDR3: ASSFAAGGMNTEAF

V: TRBV15
D: -
CDR3: ATSPFKGLNEQF

V: TRBV5-6
D: TRBD1
CDR3: ASSPGQAGQPQH

V: TRBV10-3
D: -
CDR3: AISESYTGSQY

V: TRBV18
D: -
CDR3: ASSLYRETNSPLH

V: TRBV27
D: -
CDR3: ASSSSGQGSGYT

V: TRBV28
D: -
CDR3: ASSRQTGPSEQY

V: TRBV5-1
D: -
CDR3: ASSLTVTNYGYT

V: TRBV6-5
D: -
CDR3: ASRRSREAF

V: TRBV4-2
D: TRBD2
CDR3: ASSPVLAGGAGETQY

V: TRBV18
D: -
CDR3: ASSPAGLNTGELF

V: TRBV3-1/TRBV3-2
D: -
CDR3: ASRPQGNYGYT

V: TRBV2
D: TRBD1
CDR3: ASSRGTANQPQH

V: TRBV5-4
D: TRBD2
CDR3: ACQLAGGYNEQF

V: TRBV13
D: TRBD1
CDR3: ASSLDLRQGPQY

V: TRBV19
D: TRBD2
CDR3: ASSDPGGPSYNEQF

V: TRBV29-1
D: -
CDR3: SVVLGGRVEKLF

V: TRBV6-5
D: -
CDR3: ASSYEAGFNSPLH

V: TRBV7-2
D: -
CDR3: ASSLTGTQETQY

V: TRBV18
D: -
CDR3: ASSEYWGGTDTQY

V: TRBV28
D: -
CDR3: ASGQGQTNYGYT

V: TRBV6-5
D: -
CDR3: ASSHPENNSPLH

V: TRBV7-9
D: -
CDR3: ASSLAPQGQETQY

V: TRBV19
D: TRBD2
CDR3: ASRVAGLGEQF

V: TRBV24-1
D: TRBD1
CDR3: ATSDRGPGQSFYGYT

V: TRBV5-6
D: TRBD2
CDR3: ASSSKTSGNYNEQF

V: TRBV28
D: -
CDR3: ASSLPPALTGYT

V: TRBV3-1/TRBV3-2
D: -
CDR3: ASSQDHPSAGWNQPQH

V: TRBV3-1/TRBV3-2
D: -
CDR3: ASSQTANTEAF

V: TRBV6-5
D: -
CDR3: ASSYTGATAF

V: TRBV13
D: TRBD2
CDR3: ASSFDRYGRARADTQY

V: TRBV2
D: -
CDR3: ASSEGPGETQY

V: TRBV27
D: -
CDR3: ASSLYGREMDGYT

V: TRBV5-5
D: -
CDR3: ASSIGLLKETQY

V: TRBV25-1
D: -
CDR3: ASSDQGMNTEAF

V: TRBV27
D: -
CDR3: ASSRGWSTDTQY